This TCR beta chain was identified in a study of regulatory T cells in long-lasting Graves disease. Regarding the study as a whole: TRBV28, TRBJ1-2 and TRBJ2-5 emerged as the favored segments in persistent disease. Comparison showed that persistent patients shared more public clonotypes (about 3,000) than new patients (966).

CDR3-region Arm-PCR and iRepertoire HTBI primers produced the TCR beta libraries. MiXCR was run by TCRdb on the multiplex PCR reads, yielding one entry per CDR3 protein. The table records about 460,000 distinct CDR3 sequences, about 20% of them present only once. The trim removed 1 base at V and 1 base at J, leaving 3 bases unmatched. The germline V gene has CDR1 ENHRY and CDR2 SYGVKD. This CDR3 is 16 amino acids long. Noted time point: persistent/refractory GD, antithyroid drugs over 5 years with positive TRAb. The TCR library was prepared using RNA isolated from PBMCs. Graves' disease diagnosis was established per American Thyroid Association guidelines. Peripheral blood, 8.5 to 10 milliliters per patient, was collected in EDTA tubes. This clonotype was detected many times. Its specificity is unknown.

Material: peripheral blood mononuclear cells (PBMCs), obtained when the disease was refractory, from a patient treated with antithyroid drugs. The receptor's source is a female donor with Graves disease. The V and J genes are TRBV10-3 and TRBJ2-5, with 10 bases fitting TRBD2. CDR3 nucleotides: TGTGCCATCAGTGAGTACCGGACTAGCGGCCAAGAGACCCAGTACTTC. Its protein is CAISEYRTSGQETQYF.